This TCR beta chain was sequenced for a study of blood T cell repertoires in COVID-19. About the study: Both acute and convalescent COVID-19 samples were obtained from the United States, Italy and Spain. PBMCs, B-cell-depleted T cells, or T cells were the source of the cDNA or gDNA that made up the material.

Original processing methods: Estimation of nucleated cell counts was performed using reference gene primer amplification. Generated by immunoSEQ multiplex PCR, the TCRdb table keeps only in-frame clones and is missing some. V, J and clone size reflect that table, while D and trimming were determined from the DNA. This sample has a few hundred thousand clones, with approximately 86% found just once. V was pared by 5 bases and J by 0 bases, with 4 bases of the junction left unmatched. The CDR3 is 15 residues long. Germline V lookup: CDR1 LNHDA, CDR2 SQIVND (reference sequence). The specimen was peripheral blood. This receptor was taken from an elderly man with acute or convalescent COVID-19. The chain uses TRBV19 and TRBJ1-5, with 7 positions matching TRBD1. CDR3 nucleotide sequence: TGTGCCAGTAGTGTACAGGGGAATAGCAATCAGCCCCAGCATTTT. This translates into CASSVQGNSNQPQHF.